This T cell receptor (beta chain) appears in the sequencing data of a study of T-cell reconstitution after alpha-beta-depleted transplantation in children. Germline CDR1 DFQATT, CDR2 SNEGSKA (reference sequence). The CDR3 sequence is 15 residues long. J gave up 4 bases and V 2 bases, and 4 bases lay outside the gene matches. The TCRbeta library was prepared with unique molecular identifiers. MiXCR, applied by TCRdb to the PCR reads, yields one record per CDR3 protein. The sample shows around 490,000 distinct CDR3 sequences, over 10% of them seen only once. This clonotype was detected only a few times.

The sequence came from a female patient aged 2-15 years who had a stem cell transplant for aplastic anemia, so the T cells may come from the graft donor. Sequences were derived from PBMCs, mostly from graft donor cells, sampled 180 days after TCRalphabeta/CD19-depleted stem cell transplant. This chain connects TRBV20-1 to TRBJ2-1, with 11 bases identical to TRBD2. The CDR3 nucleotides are TGCAGTGCTAGACTGACTAGCGGGATTTACAATGAGCAGTTCTTC. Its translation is CSARLTSGIYNEQFF.